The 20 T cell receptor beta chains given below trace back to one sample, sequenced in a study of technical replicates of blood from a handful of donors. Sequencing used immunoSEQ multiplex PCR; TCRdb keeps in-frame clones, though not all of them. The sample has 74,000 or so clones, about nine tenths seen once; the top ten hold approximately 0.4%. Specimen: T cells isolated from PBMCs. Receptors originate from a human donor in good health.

CDR3: CATSRDLGEEKLFF. CDR3 nucleotides: TGTGCCACCAGCAGGGACTTGGGAGAGGAAAAACTGTTTTTT. This rearrangement joins TRBV15 to TRBJ1-4; D gene ambiguous. Trimming cost V 3 bases and J 8 bases, with 13 bases left between them. The V gene's germline CDR1 is LNHNV and CDR2 YYDKDF (reference sequence). The length of the CDR3 is 14 residues.

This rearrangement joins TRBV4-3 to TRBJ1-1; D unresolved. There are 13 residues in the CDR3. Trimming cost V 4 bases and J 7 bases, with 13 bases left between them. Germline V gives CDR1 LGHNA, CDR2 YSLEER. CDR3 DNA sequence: TGCGCCAGCAGCCGCGGTCGAGGGCTTGAAGCTTTCTTT. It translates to CASSRGRGLEAFF.

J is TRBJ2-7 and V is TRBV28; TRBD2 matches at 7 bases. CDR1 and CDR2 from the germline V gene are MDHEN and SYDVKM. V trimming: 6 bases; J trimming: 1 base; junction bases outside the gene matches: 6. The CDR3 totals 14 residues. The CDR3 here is CASRPLGGSYEQYF. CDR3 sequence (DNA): TGTGCCAGCAGGCCATTGGGGGGGTCCTACGAGCAGTACTTC.

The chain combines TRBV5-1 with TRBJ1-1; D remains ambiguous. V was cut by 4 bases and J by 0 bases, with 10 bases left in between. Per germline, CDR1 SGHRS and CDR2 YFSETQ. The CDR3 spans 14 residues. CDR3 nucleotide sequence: TGCGCCAGCAGCCACGACATAATGAACACTGAAGCTTTCTTT. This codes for CASSHDIMNTEAFF.

CDR3 sequence (DNA): TGTGCCAGCAGCTTAGGCGTGTCTAGCGGGATGCAAGAGACCCAGTACTTC. Its translation: CASSLGVSSGMQETQYF. This chain links TRBV11-2 with TRBJ2-5, with 9 bases lining up with TRBD2. V was pared by 1 base and J by 2 bases, with 8 bases of the junction left unmatched. CDR1 is SGHAT, CDR2 FQNNGV, per germline. The CDR3 runs 17 residues.

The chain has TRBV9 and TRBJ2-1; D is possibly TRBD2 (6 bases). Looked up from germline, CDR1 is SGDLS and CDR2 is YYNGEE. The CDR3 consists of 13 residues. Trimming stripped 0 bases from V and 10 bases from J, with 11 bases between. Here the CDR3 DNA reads TGTGCCAGCAGCGTAGAAGTCCTAGCGGAGCAGTTCTTC. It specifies CASSVEVLAEQFF.

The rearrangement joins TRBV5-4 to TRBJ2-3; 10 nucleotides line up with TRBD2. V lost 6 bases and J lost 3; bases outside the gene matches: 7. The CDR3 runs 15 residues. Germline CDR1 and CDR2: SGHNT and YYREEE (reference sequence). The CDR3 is CASILAGVETDTQYF. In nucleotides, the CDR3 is TGTGCCAGCATCCTAGCGGGAGTAGAGACAGATACGCAGTATTTT.

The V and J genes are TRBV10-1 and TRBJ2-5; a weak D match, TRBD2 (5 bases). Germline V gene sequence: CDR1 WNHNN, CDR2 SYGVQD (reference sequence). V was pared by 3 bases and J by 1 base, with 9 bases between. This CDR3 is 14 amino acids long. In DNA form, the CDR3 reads TGCGCCAGCAGTGAACTAGGAAGCCAAGAGACCCAGTACTTC. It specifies CASSELGSQETQYF.

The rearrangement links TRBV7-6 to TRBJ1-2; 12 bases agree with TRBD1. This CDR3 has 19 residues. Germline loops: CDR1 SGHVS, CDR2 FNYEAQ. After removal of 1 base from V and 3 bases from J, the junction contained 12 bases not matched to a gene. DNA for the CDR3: TGTGCCAGCAGCTTAGGGACACCGGGACAGGGGGCGGTGGACTATGGCTACACCTTC. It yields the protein CASSLGTPGQGAVDYGYTF.

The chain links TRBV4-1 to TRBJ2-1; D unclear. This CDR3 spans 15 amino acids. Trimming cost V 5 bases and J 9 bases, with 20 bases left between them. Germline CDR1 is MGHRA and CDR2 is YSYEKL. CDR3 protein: CASSFNWAPPSEQFF. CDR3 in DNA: TGCGCCAGCAGCTTTAATTGGGCGCCCCCGAGTGAGCAGTTCTTC.

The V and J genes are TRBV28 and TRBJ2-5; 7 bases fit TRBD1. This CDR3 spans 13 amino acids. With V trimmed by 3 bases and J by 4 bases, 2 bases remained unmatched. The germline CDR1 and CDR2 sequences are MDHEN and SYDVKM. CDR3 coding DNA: TGTGCCAGCAGTTTTACAGGGGCAGAGACCCAGTACTTC. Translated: CASSFTGAETQYF.

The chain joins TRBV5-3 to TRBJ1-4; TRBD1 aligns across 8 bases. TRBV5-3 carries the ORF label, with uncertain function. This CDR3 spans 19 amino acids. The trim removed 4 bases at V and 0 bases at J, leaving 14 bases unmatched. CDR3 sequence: CARSADRVGACATNEKLFF. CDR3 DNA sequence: TGTGCCAGAAGCGCGGACAGGGTAGGTGCCTGTGCAACTAATGAAAAACTGTTTTTT.

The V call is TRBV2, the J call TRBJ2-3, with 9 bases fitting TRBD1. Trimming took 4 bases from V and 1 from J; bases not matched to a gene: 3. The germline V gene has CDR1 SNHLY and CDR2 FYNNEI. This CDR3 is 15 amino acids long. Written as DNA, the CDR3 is TGTGCCAGCAGTGCTCGGGACAGGGGCACAGATACGCAGTATTTT. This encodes CASSARDRGTDTQYF.

This CDR3 is CASLQDLDTEAFF. In nucleotides, the CDR3 is TGTGCCAGCCTACAGGATCTAGACACTGAAGCTTTCTTT. The chain links TRBV6-6 to TRBJ1-1; a weak D match, TRBD1 (5 bases). Germline CDR1 MNHNY, CDR2 SVGAGI (reference sequence). This CDR3 is built from 13 residues. V lost 8 bases, J lost 3 bases, and 13 bases lay in between.

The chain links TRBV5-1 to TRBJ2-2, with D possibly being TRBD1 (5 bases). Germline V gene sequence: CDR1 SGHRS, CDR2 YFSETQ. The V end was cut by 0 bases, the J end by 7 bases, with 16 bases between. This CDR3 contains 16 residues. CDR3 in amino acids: CASSLGQTTWVGELFF. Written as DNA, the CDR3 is TGCGCCAGCAGCTTGGGACAGACCACATGGGTCGGGGAGCTGTTTTTT.

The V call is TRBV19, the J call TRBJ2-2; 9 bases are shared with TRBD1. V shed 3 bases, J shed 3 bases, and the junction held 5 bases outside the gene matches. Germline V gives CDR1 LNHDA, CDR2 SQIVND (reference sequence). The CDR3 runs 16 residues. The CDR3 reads CASSMTGGSHTGELFF. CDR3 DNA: TGTGCCAGTAGTATGACAGGGGGGTCGCACACCGGGGAGCTGTTTTTT. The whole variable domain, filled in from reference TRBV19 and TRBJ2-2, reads DGGITQSPKYLFRKEGQNVTLSCEQNLNHDAMYWYRQDPGQGLRLIYYSQIVNDFQKGDIAEGYSVSREKKESFPLTVTSAQKNPTAFYLCASSMTGGSHTGELFFGEGSRLTVL.

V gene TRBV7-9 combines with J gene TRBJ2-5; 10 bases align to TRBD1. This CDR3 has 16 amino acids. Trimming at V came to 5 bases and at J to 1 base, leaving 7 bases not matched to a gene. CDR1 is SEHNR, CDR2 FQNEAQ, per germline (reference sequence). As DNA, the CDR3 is TGTGCCAGCAGCGGTACCCGGGACAGGGGCCAAGAGACCCAGTACTTC. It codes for CASSGTRDRGQETQYF.

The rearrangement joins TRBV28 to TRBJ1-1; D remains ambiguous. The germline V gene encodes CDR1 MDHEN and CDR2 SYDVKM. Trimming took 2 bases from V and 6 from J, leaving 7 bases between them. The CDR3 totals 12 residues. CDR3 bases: TGTGCCAGCAGTTTAAGGCAGGCTGAAGCTTTCTTT. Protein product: CASSLRQAEAFF.

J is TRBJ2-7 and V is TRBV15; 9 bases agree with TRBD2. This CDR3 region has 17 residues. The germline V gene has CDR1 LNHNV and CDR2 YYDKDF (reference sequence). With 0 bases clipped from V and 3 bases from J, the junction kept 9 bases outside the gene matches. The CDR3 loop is CATSRDFVGSGSYEQYF. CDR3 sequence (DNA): TGTGCCACCAGCAGAGACTTTGTGGGTAGCGGGAGCTACGAGCAGTACTTC.

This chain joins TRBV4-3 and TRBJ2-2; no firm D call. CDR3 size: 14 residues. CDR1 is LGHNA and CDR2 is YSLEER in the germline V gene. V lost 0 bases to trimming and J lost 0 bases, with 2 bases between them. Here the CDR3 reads CASSQDTNTGELFF. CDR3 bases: TGCGCCAGCAGCCAAGACACGAACACCGGGGAGCTGTTTTTT.